This entry is about one TCR beta chain. The junction differs from germline at one of its ends, possibly a read error. Enrolment of Seattle patients took place during active infection, and they were followed longitudinally. These data belong to a study of blood T cell repertoires in COVID-19. Sequencing used immunoSEQ multiplex PCR; TCRdb keeps in-frame clones, though not all of them. Among 350,000 to 500,000 clones, about 90% were seen once, and the ten largest hold 0.7% to 0.85%. CDR1 and CDR2 from the germline V gene are MNHEY and SVGAGI. The CDR3 sequence is 12 residues long. This TCR was sampled from a man younger than 35 with COVID-19, enrolled during active disease. This rearrangement joins TRBV6-5 to TRBJ2-1; D possibly corresponds to TRBD1 (6 bases). Material: peripheral blood. CDR3 region: CASSNSRGLQFF. The CDR3 DNA follows: TGTGCCAGCAGTAACTCCAGGGGATTGCAGTTCTTC.